This TCR beta chain was observed in a study of molecular identifiers for immune sequencing clone quantification. Study summary: Four portions were sequenced after RNA from roughly 18,000 or 92,000 naive CD8 cells was split five ways in replicates. Regarding the study as a whole: Clones carrying above 20 RNA copies accounted for over 97% of effector molecules, under 1% in naive cells. Investigators reportedly could detect spiked Jurkat TCR RNA from one cell among approximately 970,000 naive cells.

TCRdb itself ran the PCR reads through MiXCR, one entry per CDR3 protein. Of about 630,000 distinct CDR3 sequences detected, 25% appear once; the ten largest clones hold about 0.78%. This clonotype was seen more than once but under ten times. Its cognate antigen is unknown. Germline-derived CDR1 and CDR2 are LNHDA and SQIVND (reference sequence). CDR3 length: 14 residues. V was shortened by 7 bases and J by 5 bases, with 15 bases between the two germline ends. Sorting defined naive CD8 T cells as CD8+CD4-CCR7+CD45RA+. Sequencing was done on a sample of naive CD8+ T cells from blood, with Jurkat cell RNA spiked in. The subset here: FACS-sorted CD8+CD4-CCR7+CD45RA+ naive T cells. The genes are TRBV19 and TRBJ1-5; tentatively, D is TRBD1 (5 bases). This clonotype was sampled from a human donor in good health. Some libraries in this study had Jurkat cell RNA spiked in. The CDR3 coding sequence is TGTGCCAGTATTCAGGGTAGGGAGGATCAGCCCCAGCATTTT. It yields the protein CASIQGREDQPQHF.